The text below deals with one TCR beta chain. Its antigen is unknown. The sample comes from a study of T-cell memory formation after mild COVID-19. Study-wide context: Most TCR clusters belonged to a single donor. Study-wide results and caveats: The study found contracting CD4+ clones mainly in CM and EM and contracting CD8+ clones in EMRA. Cross-reactive memory seemingly joined, as some responding clones were found in pre-infection memory.

MiXCR was run by TCRdb on the 5' RACE reads, yielding one entry per CDR3 protein. The top ten hold roughly 3.8% of the sample, which has 150,000 to 200,000 distinct CDR3 sequences, 11% seen once. Germline CDR1 and CDR2: ENHRY and SYGVKD. V was trimmed by 7 bases and J by 7 bases, leaving 2 bases between them. The CDR3 sequence is 8 residues long. This receptor was taken from a man aged 18 to 29 who had mild COVID-19 (a few samples of this study predate the infection). Cell type and time point are not known. The sequencing input was PBMCs or a T cell subset sorted from them (not recorded which). The V gene is TRBV10-3, the J gene TRBJ2-7; no firm D call. The CDR3 sequence is CAIIEQYF. The CDR3 DNA reads TGTGCCATCATAGAGCAGTACTTC.